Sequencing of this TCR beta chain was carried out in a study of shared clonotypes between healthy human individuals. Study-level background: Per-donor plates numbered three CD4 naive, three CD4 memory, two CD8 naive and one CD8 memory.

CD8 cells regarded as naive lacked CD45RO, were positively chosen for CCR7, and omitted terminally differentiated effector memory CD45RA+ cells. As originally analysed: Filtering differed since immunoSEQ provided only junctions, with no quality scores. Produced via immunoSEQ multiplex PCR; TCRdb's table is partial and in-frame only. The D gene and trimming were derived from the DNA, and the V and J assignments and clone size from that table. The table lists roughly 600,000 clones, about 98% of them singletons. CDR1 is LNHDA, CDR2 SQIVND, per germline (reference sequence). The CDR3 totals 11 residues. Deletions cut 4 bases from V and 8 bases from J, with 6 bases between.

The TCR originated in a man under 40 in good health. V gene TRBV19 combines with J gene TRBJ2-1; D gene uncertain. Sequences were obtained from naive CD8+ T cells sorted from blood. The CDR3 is CASSSWDEQFF. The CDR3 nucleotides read TGTGCCAGTAGTAGTTGGGATGAGCAGTTCTTC.